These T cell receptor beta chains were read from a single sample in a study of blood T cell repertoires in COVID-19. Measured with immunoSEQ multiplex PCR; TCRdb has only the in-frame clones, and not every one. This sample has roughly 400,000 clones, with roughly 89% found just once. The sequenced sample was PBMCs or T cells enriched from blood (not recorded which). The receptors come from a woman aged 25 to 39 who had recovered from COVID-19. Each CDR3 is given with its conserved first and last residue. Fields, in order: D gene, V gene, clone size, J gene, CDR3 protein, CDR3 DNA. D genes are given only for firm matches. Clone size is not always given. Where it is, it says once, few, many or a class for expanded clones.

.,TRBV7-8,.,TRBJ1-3,CASSPSRGSGNTIYF,TGTGCCAGCAGCCCCTCCAGGGGTTCTGGAAACACCATATATTTT
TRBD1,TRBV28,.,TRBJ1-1,CASSSRQGATPAFF,TGTGCCAGCAGTTCCAGACAGGGGGCGACCCCCGCTTTCTTT
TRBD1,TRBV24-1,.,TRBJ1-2,CATSDFSQDRDGYTF,TGTGCCACCAGTGATTTCTCCCAGGACAGGGATGGCTACACCTTC
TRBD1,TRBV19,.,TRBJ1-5,CASRTQTGSGQHF,TGTGCCAGTAGGACCCAGACAGGGTCTGGCCAGCATTTT
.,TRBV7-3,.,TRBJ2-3,CASSLGGGADTQYF,TGTGCCAGCAGCTTAGGCGGGGGCGCAGATACGCAGTATTTT
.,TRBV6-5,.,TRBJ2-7,CASSSPVSYEQYF,TGTGCCAGCAGCTCCCCGGTGAGCTACGAGCAGTACTTC
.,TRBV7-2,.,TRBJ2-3,CASSWAPDTQYF,TGTGCCAGCAGCTGGGCCCCAGATACGCAGTATTTT
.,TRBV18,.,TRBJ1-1,CASSPDLQLMNTEAFF,TGTGCCAGCTCACCCGATCTACAGCTAATGAACACTGAAGCTTTCTTT
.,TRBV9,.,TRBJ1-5,CASSPGPYSNQPQHF,TGTGCCAGCAGCCCAGGGCCTTATAGCAATCAGCCCCAGCATTTT
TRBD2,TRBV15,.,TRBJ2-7,CATSGRTSGVYEQYF,TGTGCCACCAGCGGGCGGACTAGCGGGGTCTACGAGCAGTACTTC
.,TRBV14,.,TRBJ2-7,CASSPQHWGHSEQYF,TGTGCCAGCAGCCCCCAGCATTGGGGCCATTCCGAGCAGTACTTC
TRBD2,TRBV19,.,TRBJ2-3,CASSMVGGAGFTDTQYF,TGTGCCAGTAGTATGGTCGGGGGGGCCGGGTTCACAGATACGCAGTATTTT
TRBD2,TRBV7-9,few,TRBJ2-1,CASSRRLLTSGGVEQFF,TGTGCCAGCAGCCGGCGATTGCTGACTAGCGGGGGGGTTGAGCAGTTCTTC
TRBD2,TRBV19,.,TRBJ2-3,CASSIAAGDADTQYF,TGTGCCAGTAGTATAGCAGCGGGAGATGCAGATACGCAGTATTTT
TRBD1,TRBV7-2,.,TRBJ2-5,CASSLSYRGTETQYF,TGTGCCAGCAGCTTAAGTTACAGGGGGACGGAGACCCAGTACTTC
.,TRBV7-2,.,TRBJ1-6,CASSLASGEGSPLHF,TGTGCCAGCAGCTTAGCGTCAGGGGAGGGTTCACCCCTCCACTTT
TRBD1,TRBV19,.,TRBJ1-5,CASRSLARGRGGNQPQHF,TGTGCCAGTAGGTCCTTAGCCAGGGGGCGGGGGGGAAATCAGCCCCAGCATTTT